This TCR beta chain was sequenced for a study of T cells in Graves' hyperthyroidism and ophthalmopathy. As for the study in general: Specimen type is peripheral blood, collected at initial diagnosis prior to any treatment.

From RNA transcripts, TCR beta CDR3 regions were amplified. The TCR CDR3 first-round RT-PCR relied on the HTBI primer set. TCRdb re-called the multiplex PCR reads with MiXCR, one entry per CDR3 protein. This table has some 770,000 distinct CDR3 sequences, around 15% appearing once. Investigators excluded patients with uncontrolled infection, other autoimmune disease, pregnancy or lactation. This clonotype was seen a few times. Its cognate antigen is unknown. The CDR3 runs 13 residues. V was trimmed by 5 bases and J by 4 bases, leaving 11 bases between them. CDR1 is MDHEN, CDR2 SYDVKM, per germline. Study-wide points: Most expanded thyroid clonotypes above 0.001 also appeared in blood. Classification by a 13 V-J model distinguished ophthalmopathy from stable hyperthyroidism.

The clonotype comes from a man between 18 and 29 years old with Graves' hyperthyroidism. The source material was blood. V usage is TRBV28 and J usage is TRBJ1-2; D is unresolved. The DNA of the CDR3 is TGTGCCAGCAGTCCGAGTTTACTCTATGGCTACACCTTC. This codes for CASSPSLLYGYTF.